The next 6 T cell receptor beta chains were all read from a single sample in a study of blood T cell repertoires in COVID-19. This table comes from immunoSEQ multiplex PCR, and its TCRdb copy is limited to in-frame clones, with some not included. The sample holds 150,000 to 200,000 clones, around four fifths seen once. Input material: peripheral blood. These TCRs come from a human donor in a cohort sampled during active COVID-19.

The chain is built from TRBV28 and TRBJ2-7; a possible D gene is TRBD2 (6 bases). Germline CDR1 reads MDHEN; CDR2 reads SYDVKM. V lost 6 bases to trimming and J lost 4 bases, with 10 bases between them. The CDR3 totals 12 residues. CDR3 sequence reads: CASRNSGYEQYF. For the CDR3, the DNA is TGTGCCAGCAGGAATAGCGGATACGAGCAGTACTTC.

The genes are TRBV20-1 and TRBJ2-1; a possible D gene is TRBD1 (5 bases). V lost 7 bases and J lost 3, with 7 bases in between. CDR1 is DFQATT, CDR2 SNEGSKA, per germline (reference sequence). The CDR3 covers 11 residues. This chain's CDR3 is CSVRDYNEQFF. DNA of the CDR3: TGCAGTGTCAGGGACTACAATGAGCAGTTCTTC.

The gene calls are TRBV6-6 and TRBJ2-5, with D unclear. Germline lookup yields CDR1 MNHNY and CDR2 SVGAGI (reference sequence). V gave up 4 bases and J gave up 6 bases, with 9 bases separating them. The CDR3 consists of 12 residues. CDR3 in amino acids: CASSSPGKTQYF. In DNA, the CDR3 is TGTGCCAGCAGTTCCCCAGGAAAGACCCAGTACTTC.

This rearrangement joins TRBV20-1 to TRBJ2-5; 9 nucleotides align to TRBD2. The ends lost 3 bases at V and 4 bases at J; junction bases unmatched: 9. Germline V gene sequence: CDR1 DFQATT, CDR2 SNEGSKA (reference sequence). This CDR3 is 15 amino acids long. CDR3 sequence reads: CSASSLLAGTETQYF. The CDR3 DNA sequence: TGCAGTGCTAGTTCTCTCCTAGCGGGAACAGAGACCCAGTACTTC.

A note on this clone: This same CDR3 is encoded by further DNA sequences in the sample. The chain joins TRBV7-2 to TRBJ2-1; possibly TRBD2 for D (5 bases). CDR3 length: 12 residues. Germline values: CDR1 SGHTA, CDR2 FQGNSA. V dropped 5 bases and J dropped 7 bases, with 9 bases sitting between them. The CDR3 region has the DNA TGTGCCAGCAGCCGAACTAGAAATGAGCAGTTCTTC. Amino acids: CASSRTRNEQFF.

The CDR3 sequence: CASSLQGAHFYGYTF. CDR3 coding DNA: TGCGCCAGCAGCCTTCAGGGGGCCCACTTCTATGGCTACACCTTC. V is TRBV10-1 and J is TRBJ1-2; 8 nucleotides agree with TRBD1. The CDR3 covers 15 residues. V shed 6 bases, J shed 4 bases, and the junction held 10 bases outside the gene matches. Looked up from germline, CDR1 is WNHNN and CDR2 is SYGVQD (reference sequence).